These 20 T cell receptor beta chains share one sample of origin, sequenced in a study of Tregs in tolerant kidney transplant recipients. Assay used: immunoSEQ multiplex PCR; TCRdb lists only in-frame clones, some missing. The repertoire shows roughly 48,000 clones; the top ten hold 0.75% to 0.95%. The sample consisted of CD4+ T cells from blood, taken before the transplant. These receptors came from a human donor who received a combined kidney and bone marrow transplant.

To note about this clone: The CDR3 end falls 3 residues outside the read, so it is completed with the germline J gene. V and J are TRBV7-8 and TRBJ2-7; TRBD1 might be the D (5 bases). This CDR3 is built from 13 residues. The V and J ends lost 2 bases and 3 bases respectively, with 8 bases between them. Per germline, CDR1 SGHVS and CDR2 FQNEAQ. CDR3 region: CASSLSQDYEQYF. The part of the CDR3 DNA that was read is TGTGCCAGCAGCTTATCACAGGACTACGAG. Using reference TRBV7-8 and TRBJ2-7 for the parts outside the CDR3, the full variable domain is GAGVSQSPRYKVAKRGQDVALRCDPISGHVSLFWYQQALGQGPEFLTYFQNEAQLDKSGLPSDRFFAERPEGSVSTLKIQRTQQEDSAVYLCASSLSQDYEQYFGPGTRLTVT.

Concerning this clone itself: The read terminates 3 residues ahead of where the CDR3 ends, so the germline J gene completes it. V usage is TRBV7-2 and J usage is TRBJ2-3; D perhaps matches TRBD1 (6 bases). The CDR3 is 14 residues long. V dropped 5 bases and J dropped 4 bases, with 13 bases sitting between them. Per germline, CDR1 SGHTA and CDR2 FQGNSA. The CDR3 here is CASSPNRVADTQYF. The DNA read from the CDR3 is TGTGCCAGCAGCCCAAACAGGGTGGCAGATACG.

On this clone itself: Coverage ceases 3 residues before the CDR3 finishes, and the germline J gene fills in the end. The chain joins TRBV19 to TRBJ2-7, with 7 bases fitting TRBD2. The germline gives CDR1 LNHDA, CDR2 SQIVND (reference sequence). After removal of 6 bases from V and 5 bases from J, the junction contained 19 bases not matched to a gene. This CDR3 contains 17 residues. The CDR3 protein is CASSSIWAGLSGNEQYF. The CDR3 bases that were read are TGTGCCAGTAGCTCGATATGGGCAGGACTAAGCGGGAACGAG.

A word on this clone: The read finishes 3 residues shy of the CDR3 end, and the germline J gene is used to complete it. The chain combines TRBV7-9 with TRBJ1-5, with 7 bases fitting TRBD1. J gave up 3 bases and V 5 bases, and 7 bases lay outside the gene matches. The CDR3 has 15 residues. The germline CDR1 and CDR2 sequences are SEHNR and FQNEAQ (reference sequence). The CDR3 DNA, read in part, is TGTGCCAGCAGCCCTGGGGACAGCCTCAATCAGCCC. Protein: CASSPGDSLNQP. The whole CDR3 reads CASSPGDSLNQPQHF.

As for this clone: The CDR3 extends 3 residues past the end of the read, so its final part is completed from the germline J gene. The V gene is TRBV20-1, the J gene TRBJ2-7; D perhaps matches TRBD1 (5 bases). The CDR3 extends over 14 amino acids. V lost 6 bases to trimming and J lost 0 bases, with 15 bases between them. Germline CDR1 DFQATT, CDR2 SNEGSKA (reference sequence). CDR3 DNA, as far as it was read: TGCAGTGCCACAGGAAGGATCTTCTCCTACGAG. Encoded protein: CSATGRIFSYE. The CDR3 as a whole reads CSATGRIFSYEQYF.

Worth noting for this clone: The read stops 3 residues short of the end of the CDR3; the missing end is completed from the germline J gene. The chain is built from TRBV13 and TRBJ1-2, with 7 bases that match TRBD1. The CDR3 is 14 residues long. Germline V gene data show CDR1 as PRHDT and CDR2 as FYEKMQ (reference sequence). After removal of 2 bases from V and 4 bases from J, the junction contained 4 bases not matched to a gene. CDR3 sequence reads: CASSLRGPGYGYTF. The CDR3 DNA, read in part, is TGTGCCAGCAGCTTAAGGGGGCCCGGCTATGGC. The variable domain in full, completed from reference TRBV13 and TRBJ1-2, reads AAGVIQSPRHLIKEKRETATLKCYPIPRHDTVYWYQQGPGQDPQFLISFYEKMQSDKGSIPDRFSAQQFSDYHSELNMSSLELGDSALYFCASSLRGPGYGYTFGSGTRLTVV.

In the case of this clone: The CDR3 is cut off 3 residues early in the read; its end comes from the germline J gene. V usage is TRBV6-1 and J usage is TRBJ2-1, with 8 positions matching TRBD2. Germline V gene sequence: CDR1 MNHNS, CDR2 SASEGT. The CDR3 consists of 15 residues. The V segment lost 2 bases and the J segment 9 bases; nucleotides outside the gene matches: 9. The covered CDR3 bases are TGTGCCAGCAGTGAACAAAGCGGGAGCTTGGGTGAG. It yields the protein CASSEQSGSLGE. The whole CDR3 sequence reads CASSEQSGSLGEQFF.

For this clone: The read terminates 3 residues before the CDR3 end, so the remaining end is supplied by the germline J gene. The V call is TRBV5-1, the J call TRBJ2-7; 12 nucleotides line up with TRBD2. Trimming at V came to 0 bases and at J to 6 bases, leaving 7 bases not matched to a gene. This CDR3 contains 16 residues. In germline, CDR1 is SGHRS, CDR2 YFSETQ. CDR3 DNA (partial): TGCGCCAGCAGCTTGGCATTACTAGCGGGGGGTCTCGAG. It translates to CASSLALLAGGLE. The whole CDR3 region reads CASSLALLAGGLEQYF. Using reference TRBV5-1 and TRBJ2-7 for the parts outside the CDR3, the full variable domain is KAGVTQTPRYLIKTRGQQVTLSCSPISGHRSVSWYQQTPGQGLQFLFEYFSETQRNKGNFPGRFSGRQFSNSRSEMNVSTLELGDSALYLCASSLALLAGGLEQYFGPGTRLTVT.

Turning to this clone: Read sequence stops 3 residues before the CDR3 end, and the germline J gene provides the missing end. The chain carries TRBV9 and TRBJ2-5; D gene uncertain. This CDR3 region has 15 residues. CDR1 is SGDLS, CDR2 YYNGEE, per germline. Trimming took 0 bases from V and 2 from J, leaving 11 bases between them. The sequenced part of the CDR3 DNA is TGTGCCAGCAGCGTAGGGGCAGAAGTACAAGAGACC. It codes for CASSVGAEVQET. The full CDR3 sequence reads CASSVGAEVQETQYF.

About this clone: The read ends 3 residues shy of where the CDR3 ends; the end is completed using the germline J gene. The chain has TRBV5-1 and TRBJ2-4; maybe TRBD1 (5 bases). Between the trimmed V and J ends, which lost 4 bases and 0 bases, there was a span of 11 bases. Germline CDR1 SGHRS, CDR2 YFSETQ. CDR3 size: 15 residues. The part of the CDR3 DNA that was read is TGCGCCAGCAGCCGGCTAGGGGAAGCCAAAAACATT. Residues: CASSRLGEAKNI. Given in full, the CDR3 is CASSRLGEAKNIQYF.

Concerning this clone: The CDR3 end falls 3 residues outside the read, so it is completed with the germline J gene. This chain links TRBV19 with TRBJ1-4, with D possibly being TRBD1 (5 bases). V lost 1 base to trimming and J lost 4 bases, with 13 bases between them. The CDR3 is made up of 16 amino acids. Germline V gives CDR1 LNHDA, CDR2 SQIVND (reference sequence). This CDR3 reads CASSIGSTANNEKLFF. The CDR3 bases that were read are TGTGCCAGTAGTATAGGATCGACAGCTAATAATGAAAAA.

As for this clone: The observed sequence ends 3 residues before the CDR3 terminus, with the missing tail filled in from the germline J gene. The chain joins TRBV29-1 to TRBJ2-3; TRBD1 matches 10 bases. With V trimmed by 5 bases and J by 5 bases, 10 bases remained unmatched. The CDR3 sequence is 15 residues long. CDR1 SQVTM and CDR2 ANQGSEA come from the germline V gene. The CDR3 loop is CSVTGRDRGRDTQYF. The sequenced part of the CDR3 DNA is TGCAGCGTTACGGGCCGGGACAGGGGAAGAGATACG.

Turning to this clone: Read sequence stops 3 residues before the CDR3 end, and the germline J gene provides the missing end. The rearrangement joins TRBV30 to TRBJ1-1, with D possibly matching TRBD1 (5 bases). Looked up from germline, CDR1 is GTSNPN and CDR2 is SVGIG (reference sequence). The CDR3 is 15 amino acids. V was cut by 3 bases and J by 4 bases, with 18 bases left in between. The CDR3 sequence: CAWRTNAWGGTEAFF. CDR3 bases read: TGTGCCTGGAGGACGAACGCTTGGGGCGGCACTGAA.

As for this clone: The CDR3 end is not reached by the read, which stops 3 residues before it; the germline J gene fills it in. This chain connects TRBV20-1 to TRBJ2-3, with 14 bases aligning to TRBD2. V lost 3 bases, J lost 5 bases, and 7 bases stayed unmatched. CDR3 size: 16 residues. Germline V gene lookup returns CDR1 DFQATT and CDR2 SNEGSKA (reference sequence). This chain's CDR3 is CSASVGTSGSLDTQYF. CDR3 DNA, as far as it was read: TGCAGTGCTAGTGTCGGGACTAGCGGGAGCCTAGATACG.

In regard to this clone: The read terminates 3 residues ahead of where the CDR3 ends, so the germline J gene completes it. The genes are TRBV20-1 and TRBJ1-1, with TRBD1 identical over 8 bases. The CDR3 has 12 residues. Trimming cost V 6 bases and J 5 bases; bases outside gene matches: 5. Germline values: CDR1 DFQATT, CDR2 SNEGSKA (reference sequence). This chain's CDR3 is CSARQGMTEAFF. The sequenced CDR3 bases are TGCAGTGCGAGACAGGGGATGACTGAA.

For this clone: The DNA ends 3 residues before the CDR3 does, and the rest of the CDR3 is filled in from the germline J gene. The chain joins TRBV10-3 to TRBJ2-1; tentatively, D is TRBD2 (5 bases). From germline, CDR1 is ENHRY and CDR2 SYGVKD. CDR3 length: 13 residues. The V end was cut by 8 bases, the J end by 8 bases, with 16 bases between. The sequenced CDR3 bases are TGTGCCATCCTCGGACGGCTAGCCGATGAG. Translated, it gives CAILGRLADE. The CDR3 as a whole reads CAILGRLADEQFF.

The covered CDR3 bases are TGTGCCAGCAGCCTACTAGCGGGAGCATCCTACGAG. This sequence encodes CASSLLAGASYE. The full CDR3 sequence reads CASSLLAGASYEQYF. The chain uses TRBV7-8 and TRBJ2-7, with TRBD2 matching 11 bases. The CDR3 end is not reached by the read, which stops 3 residues before it; the germline J gene fills it in. With 5 bases clipped from V and 1 base from J, the junction kept 4 bases outside the gene matches. Germline V gene sequence: CDR1 SGHVS, CDR2 FQNEAQ. The CDR3 is 15 amino acids.

A word on this clone: The read comes to an end 3 residues before the CDR3 does, leaving the germline J gene to fill in the end. The chain couples TRBV2 to TRBJ2-5; 7 bases align to TRBD1. Germline V gene lookup returns CDR1 SNHLY and CDR2 FYNNEI. The V and J ends lost 8 bases and 2 bases, in that order; junction bases with no gene match: 8. The CDR3 consists of 14 residues. The DNA read from the CDR3 is TGTGCCAGCCTACTAGGACAGGAACAAGAGACC. It codes for CASLLGQEQET. The CDR3 in full is CASLLGQEQETQYF.

The sequenced part of the CDR3 DNA is TGTGCCAGCAGCCCCGGACAGGGAGTCCACGAG. This encodes CASSPGQGVHE. The full CDR3 protein is CASSPGQGVHEQYF. The V and J genes are TRBV12-3 or TRBV12-4 and TRBJ2-7; the match to TRBD1 covers 8 bases. The observed sequence ends 3 residues before the CDR3 terminus, with the missing tail filled in from the germline J gene. The trim removed 6 bases at V and 5 bases at J, leaving 9 bases unmatched. This CDR3 spans 14 amino acids.

For this clone: Sequencing ends 3 residues short of the CDR3 end; the germline J gene provides the rest. The chain links TRBV20-1 to TRBJ2-1; tentative D call: TRBD1 (5 bases). In germline, CDR1 is DFQATT, CDR2 SNEGSKA (reference sequence). Trimming took 6 bases from V and 6 from J, leaving 9 bases between them. The CDR3 loop spans 11 amino acids. The sequenced part of the CDR3 DNA is TGCAGTGCCCTAAGGGGCAATGAG. Residues: CSALRGNE. The entire CDR3 is CSALRGNEQFF.